What follows are 3 T cell receptor beta chains derived from one specimen sequenced in a study of cytotoxic CD8 clonotypes in ibrutinib-treated CLL. Method: immunoSEQ multiplex PCR; TCRdb's copy keeps in-frame clones and lacks some. Here the sample spans under 200,000 clones, approximately 80% being singletons. The sequencing used PBMCs, collected after 24 months of ibrutinib treatment. The origin of the receptors is a human donor with chronic lymphocytic leukemia.

On this clone: Other nucleotide sequences from this sample produce the same CDR3. The chain couples TRBV18 to TRBJ1-4; no clear D. V was trimmed by 6 bases and J by 7 bases, leaving 6 bases between them. Germline lookup yields CDR1 KGHSH and CDR2 LQKENI. The CDR3 is 11 residues long. The CDR3 loop is CASSRGEKLFF. DNA for the CDR3: TGTGCCAGCTCCCGGGGTGAAAAACTGTTTTTT.

The rearrangement links TRBV18 to TRBJ2-7; the match to TRBD1 covers 10 bases. This CDR3 comprises 16 residues. With 4 bases clipped from V and 3 bases from J, the junction kept 9 bases outside the gene matches. In germline, CDR1 is KGHSH, CDR2 LQKENI. In nucleotides, the CDR3 is TGTGCCAGCTCACGTACCTCCGGGACAGGGGTCTACGAGCAGTACTTC. This codes for CASSRTSGTGVYEQYF.

The chain joins TRBV7-9 to TRBJ1-1, with 8 bases that match TRBD1. The V gene end was trimmed by 5 bases and the J gene end by 0 bases; junction bases not matched to a gene: 17. The CDR3 is 19 amino acids. The germline V gene encodes CDR1 SEHNR and CDR2 FQNEAQ (reference sequence). The CDR3 DNA follows: TGTGCCAGCAGCCGCTCGGATTTCGGACAGGGCCTTATGAACACTGAAGCTTTCTTT. Its protein is CASSRSDFGQGLMNTEAFF.